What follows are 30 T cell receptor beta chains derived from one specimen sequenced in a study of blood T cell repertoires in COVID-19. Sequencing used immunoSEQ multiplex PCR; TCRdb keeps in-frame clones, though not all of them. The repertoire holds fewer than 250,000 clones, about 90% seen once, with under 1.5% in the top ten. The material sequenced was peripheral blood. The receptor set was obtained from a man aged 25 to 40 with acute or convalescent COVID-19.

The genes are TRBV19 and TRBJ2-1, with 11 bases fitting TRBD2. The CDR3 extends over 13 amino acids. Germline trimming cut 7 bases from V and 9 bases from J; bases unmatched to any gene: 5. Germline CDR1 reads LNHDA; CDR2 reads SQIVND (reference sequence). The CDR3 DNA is TGTGCCAGTAAACTAGCGGGAGATCGTGAGCAGTTCTTC. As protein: CASKLAGDREQFF. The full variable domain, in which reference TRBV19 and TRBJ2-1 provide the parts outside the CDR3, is DGGITQSPKYLFRKEGQNVTLSCEQNLNHDAMYWYRQDPGQGLRLIYYSQIVNDFQKGDIAEGYSVSREKKESFPLTVTSAQKNPTAFYLCASKLAGDREQFFGPGTRLTVL.

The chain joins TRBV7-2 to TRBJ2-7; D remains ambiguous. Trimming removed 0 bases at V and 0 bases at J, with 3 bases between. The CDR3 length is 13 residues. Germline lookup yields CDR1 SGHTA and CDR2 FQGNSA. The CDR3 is CASSLAASYEQYF. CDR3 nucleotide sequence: TGTGCCAGCAGCTTAGCGGCCTCCTACGAGCAGTACTTC. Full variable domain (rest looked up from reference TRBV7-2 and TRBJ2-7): GAGVSQSPSNKVTEKGKDVELRCDPISGHTALYWYRQSLGQGLEFLIYFQGNSAPDKSGLPSDRFSAERTGGSVSTLTIQRTQQEDSAVYLCASSLAASYEQYFGPGTRLTVT.

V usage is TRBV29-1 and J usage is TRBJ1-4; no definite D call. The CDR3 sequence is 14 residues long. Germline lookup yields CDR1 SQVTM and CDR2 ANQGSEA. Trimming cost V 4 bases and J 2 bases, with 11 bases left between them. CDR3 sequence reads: CSVATFRTNEKLFF. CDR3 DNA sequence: TGCAGCGTTGCTACCTTCCGGACTAATGAAAAACTGTTTTTT.

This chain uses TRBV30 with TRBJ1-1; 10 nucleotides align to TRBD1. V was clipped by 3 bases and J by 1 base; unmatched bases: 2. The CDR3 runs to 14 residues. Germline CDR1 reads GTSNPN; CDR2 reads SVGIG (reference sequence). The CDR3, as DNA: TGTGCCTGGAGAGACAGGGGGCCGAACACTGAAGCTTTCTTT. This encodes CAWRDRGPNTEAFF.

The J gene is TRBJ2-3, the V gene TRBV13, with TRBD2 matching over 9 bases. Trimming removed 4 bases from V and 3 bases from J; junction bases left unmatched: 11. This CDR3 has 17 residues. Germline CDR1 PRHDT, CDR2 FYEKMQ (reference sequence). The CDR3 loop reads CASSSWTSEDLTDTQYF. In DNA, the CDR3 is TGTGCCAGCAGCTCATGGACTAGCGAAGATCTGACAGATACGCAGTATTTT.

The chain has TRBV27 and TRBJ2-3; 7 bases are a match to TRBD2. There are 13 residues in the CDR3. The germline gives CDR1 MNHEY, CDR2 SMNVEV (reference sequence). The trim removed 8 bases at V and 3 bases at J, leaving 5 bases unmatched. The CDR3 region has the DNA TGTGCCAGCCCGCGGGGGATGACAGATACGCAGTATTTT. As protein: CASPRGMTDTQYF.

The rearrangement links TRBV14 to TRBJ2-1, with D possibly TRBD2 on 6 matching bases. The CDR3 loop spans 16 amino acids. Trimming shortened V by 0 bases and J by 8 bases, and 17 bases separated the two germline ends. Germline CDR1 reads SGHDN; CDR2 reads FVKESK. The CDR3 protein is CASSQDWSGEQYEQFF. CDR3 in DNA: TGTGCCAGCAGCCAAGATTGGTCGGGAGAGCAGTATGAGCAGTTCTTC.

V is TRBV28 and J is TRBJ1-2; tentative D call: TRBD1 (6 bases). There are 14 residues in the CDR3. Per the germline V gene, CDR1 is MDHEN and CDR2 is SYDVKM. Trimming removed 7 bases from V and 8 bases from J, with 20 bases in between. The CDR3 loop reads CASNIRTAPLGYTF. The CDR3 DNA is TGTGCCAGCAACATCAGGACAGCTCCCCTGGGCTACACCTTC.

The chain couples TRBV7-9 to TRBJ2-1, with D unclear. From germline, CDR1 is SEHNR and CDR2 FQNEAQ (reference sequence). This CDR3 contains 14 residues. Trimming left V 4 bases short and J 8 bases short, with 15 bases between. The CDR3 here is CASSYPLSTDEQFF. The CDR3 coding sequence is TGTGCCAGCAGCTACCCTCTTAGCACGGATGAGCAGTTCTTC.

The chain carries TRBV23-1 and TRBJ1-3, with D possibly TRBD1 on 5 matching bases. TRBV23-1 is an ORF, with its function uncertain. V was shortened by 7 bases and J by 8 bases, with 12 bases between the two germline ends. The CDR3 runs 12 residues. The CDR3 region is CASTGGLDTIYF. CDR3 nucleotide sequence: TGCGCCAGCACCGGGGGTTTGGACACCATATATTTT.

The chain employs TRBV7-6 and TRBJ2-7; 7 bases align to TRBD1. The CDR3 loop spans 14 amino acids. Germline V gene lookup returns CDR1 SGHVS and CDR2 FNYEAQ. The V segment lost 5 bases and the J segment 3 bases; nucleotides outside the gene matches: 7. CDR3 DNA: TGTGCCAGCAGCCGCGACAGGGCAGACTACGAGCAGTACTTC. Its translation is CASSRDRADYEQYF.

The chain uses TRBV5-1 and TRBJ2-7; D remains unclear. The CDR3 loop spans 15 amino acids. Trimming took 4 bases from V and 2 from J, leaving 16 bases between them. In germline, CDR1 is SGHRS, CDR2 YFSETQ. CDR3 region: CASSHLPLPPYEQYF. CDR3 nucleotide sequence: TGCGCCAGCAGCCACCTCCCACTTCCCCCCTACGAGCAGTACTTC.

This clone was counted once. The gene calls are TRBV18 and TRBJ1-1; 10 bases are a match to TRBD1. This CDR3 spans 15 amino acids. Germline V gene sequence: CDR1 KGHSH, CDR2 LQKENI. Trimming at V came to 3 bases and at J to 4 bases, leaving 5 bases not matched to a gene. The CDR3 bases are TGTGCCAGCTCACCCCAGACAGGGGGCCCCACTGAAGCTTTCTTT. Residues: CASSPQTGGPTEAFF. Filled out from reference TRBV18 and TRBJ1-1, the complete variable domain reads NAGVMQNPRHLVRRRGQEARLRCSPMKGHSHVYWYRQLPEEGLKFMVYLQKENIIDESGMPKERFSAEFPKEGPSILRIQQVVRGDSAAYFCASSPQTGGPTEAFFGQGTRLTVV.

The CDR3 DNA sequence: TGTGCCAGCTCACCACCAGGGGCGGTGGGCTACACCTTC. This translates into CASSPPGAVGYTF. The J gene is TRBJ1-2, the V gene TRBV18; the D gene is possibly TRBD1 (5 bases). Looked up from germline, CDR1 is KGHSH and CDR2 is LQKENI. The CDR3 is made up of 13 amino acids. The ends were cut back, 0 bases at V and 8 bases at J, with 10 bases in the middle.

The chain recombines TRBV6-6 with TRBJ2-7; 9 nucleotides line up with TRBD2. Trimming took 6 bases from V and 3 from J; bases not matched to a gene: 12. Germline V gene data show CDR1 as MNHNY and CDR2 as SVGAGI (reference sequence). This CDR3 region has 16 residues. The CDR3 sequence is CASRLSGRSDFYEQYF. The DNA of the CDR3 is TGTGCCAGCAGGCTTAGCGGGAGATCGGACTTCTACGAGCAGTACTTC.

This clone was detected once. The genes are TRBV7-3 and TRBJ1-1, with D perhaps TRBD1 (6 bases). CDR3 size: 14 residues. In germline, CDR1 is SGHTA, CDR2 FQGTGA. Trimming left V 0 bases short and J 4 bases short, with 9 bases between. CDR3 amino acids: CASSLTSQGTEAFF. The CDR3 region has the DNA TGTGCCAGCAGCTTAACCTCACAGGGCACTGAAGCTTTCTTT.

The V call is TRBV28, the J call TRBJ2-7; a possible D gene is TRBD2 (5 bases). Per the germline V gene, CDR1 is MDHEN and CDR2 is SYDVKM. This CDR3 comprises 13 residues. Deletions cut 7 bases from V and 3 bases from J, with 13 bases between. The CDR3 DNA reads TGTGCCAGCAAGGCCCCTACTAGCTACGAGCAGTACTTC. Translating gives CASKAPTSYEQYF.

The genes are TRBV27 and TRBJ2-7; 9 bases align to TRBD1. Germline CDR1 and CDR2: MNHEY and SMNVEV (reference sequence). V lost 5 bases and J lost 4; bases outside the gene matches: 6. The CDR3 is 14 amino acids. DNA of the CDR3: TGTGCCAGCAGTCAGGACAGGGGTGGTTACGAGCAGTACTTC. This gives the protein CASSQDRGGYEQYF.

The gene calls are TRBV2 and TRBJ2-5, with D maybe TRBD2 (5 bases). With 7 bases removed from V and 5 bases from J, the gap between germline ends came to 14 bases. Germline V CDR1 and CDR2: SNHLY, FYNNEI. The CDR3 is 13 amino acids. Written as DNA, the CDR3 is TGTGCCAGCATACGGGATAGGGTCGAGACCCAGTACTTC. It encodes CASIRDRVETQYF.

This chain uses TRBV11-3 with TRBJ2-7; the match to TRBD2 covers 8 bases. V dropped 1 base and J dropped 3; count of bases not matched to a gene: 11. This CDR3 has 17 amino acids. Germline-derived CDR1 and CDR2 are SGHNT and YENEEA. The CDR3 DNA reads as TGTGCCAGCAGCTTAGCGGCTAGCGGGCAAGGTATCTACGAGCAGTACTTC. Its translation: CASSLAASGQGIYEQYF.

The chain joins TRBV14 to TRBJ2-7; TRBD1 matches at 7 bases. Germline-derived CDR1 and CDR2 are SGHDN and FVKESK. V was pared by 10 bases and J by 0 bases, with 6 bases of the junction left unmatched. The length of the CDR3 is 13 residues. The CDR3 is CATSGTASYEQYF. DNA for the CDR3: TGTGCCACTTCCGGGACAGCCTCCTACGAGCAGTACTTC.

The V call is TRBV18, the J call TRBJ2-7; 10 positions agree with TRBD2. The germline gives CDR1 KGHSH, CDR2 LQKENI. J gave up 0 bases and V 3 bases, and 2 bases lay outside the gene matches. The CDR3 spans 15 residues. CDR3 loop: CASSPASGGSYEQYF. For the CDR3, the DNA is TGTGCCAGCTCACCGGCTAGCGGGGGCTCCTACGAGCAGTACTTC.

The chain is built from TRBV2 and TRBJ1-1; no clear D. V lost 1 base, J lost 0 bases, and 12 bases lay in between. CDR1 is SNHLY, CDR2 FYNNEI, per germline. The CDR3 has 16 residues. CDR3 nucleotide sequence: TGTGCCAGCAGTGAAGAGCCCAACAGAGTGAACACTGAAGCTTTCTTT. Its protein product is CASSEEPNRVNTEAFF.

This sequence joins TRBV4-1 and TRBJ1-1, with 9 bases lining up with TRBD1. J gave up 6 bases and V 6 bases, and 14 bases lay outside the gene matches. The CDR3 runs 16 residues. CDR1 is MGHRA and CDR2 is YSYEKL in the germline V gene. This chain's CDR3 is CASRPQGALGRAEAFF. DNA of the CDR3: TGCGCCAGCAGACCACAGGGGGCGCTGGGCAGAGCTGAAGCTTTCTTT.

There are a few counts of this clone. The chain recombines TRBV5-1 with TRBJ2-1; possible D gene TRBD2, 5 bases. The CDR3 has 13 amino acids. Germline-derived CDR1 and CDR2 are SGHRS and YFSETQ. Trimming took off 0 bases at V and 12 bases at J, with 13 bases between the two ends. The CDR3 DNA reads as TGCGCCAGCAGCTTGGGTGAGGGCGTGGGGCAGTTCTTC. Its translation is CASSLGEGVGQFF.

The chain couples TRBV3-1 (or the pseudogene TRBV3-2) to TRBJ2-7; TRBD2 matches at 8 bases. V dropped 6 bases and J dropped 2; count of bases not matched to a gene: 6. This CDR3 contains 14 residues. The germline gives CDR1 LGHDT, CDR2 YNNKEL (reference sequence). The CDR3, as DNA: TGTGCCAGCAGACATACTAGCGGAACCTACGAGCAGTACTTC. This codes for CASRHTSGTYEQYF.

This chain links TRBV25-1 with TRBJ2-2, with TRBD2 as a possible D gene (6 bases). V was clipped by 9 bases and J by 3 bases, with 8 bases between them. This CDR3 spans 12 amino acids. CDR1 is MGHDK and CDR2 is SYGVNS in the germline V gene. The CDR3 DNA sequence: TGTGCCAGTCGGGGGTACACCGGGGAGCTGTTTTTT. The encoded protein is CASRGYTGELFF.

The CDR3, as DNA: TGTGCCAGCAGCCAAGAATTTCGGGGAGAGACCCAGTACTTC. This encodes CASSQEFRGETQYF. The genes are TRBV3-1 (or the pseudogene TRBV3-2) and TRBJ2-5; D is perhaps TRBD2 (5 bases). V was trimmed by 0 bases and J by 4 bases, leaving 9 bases between them. The CDR3 runs 14 residues. From germline, CDR1 is LGHDT and CDR2 YNNKEL (reference sequence).

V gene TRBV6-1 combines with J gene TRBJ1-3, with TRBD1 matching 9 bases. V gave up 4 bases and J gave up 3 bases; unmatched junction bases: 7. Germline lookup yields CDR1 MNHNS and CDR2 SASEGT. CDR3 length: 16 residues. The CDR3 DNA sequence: TGTGCCAGCAGTGCCAGACAGGGGGGAGTTGGAAACACCATATATTTT. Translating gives CASSARQGGVGNTIYF.

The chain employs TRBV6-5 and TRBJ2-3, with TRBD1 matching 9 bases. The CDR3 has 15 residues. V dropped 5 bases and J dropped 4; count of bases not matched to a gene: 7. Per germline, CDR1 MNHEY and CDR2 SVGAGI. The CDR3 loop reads CASSPRQGGADTQYF. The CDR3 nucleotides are TGTGCCAGCAGTCCAAGACAGGGGGGGGCAGATACGCAGTATTTT.